These T cell receptor beta chains were read from a single sample in a study of Graves' ophthalmopathy and Graves' hyperthyroidism. In TCRdb, the multiplex PCR reads were re-called with MiXCR into one record per CDR3 protein. This table has 150,000 to 200,000 distinct CDR3 sequences, approximately 40% appearing once. Sequenced material: peripheral blood. Every receptor here comes from a man between 25 and 39 years old with Graves' ophthalmopathy. Each CDR3 is given with its conserved first and last residue. A D gene is named only where the DNA matches it firmly. The size of a clone is reported for some rows only, either as once, few or many, or as a class for expanded clones.

d_call: -
v_call: TRBV4-3
j_call: TRBJ2-5
clone_size: many
cdr3_nt: TGCGCCAGCAGCCAACTTCCTTGGCGGGAGACCCAGTACTTC
cdr3_aa: CASSQLPWRETQYF

d_call: -
v_call: TRBV27
j_call: TRBJ1-1
clone_size: -
cdr3_nt: TGTGCCAGCAGTTTAGGGGCGGCTGTGAACACTGAAGCTTTCTTT
cdr3_aa: CASSLGAAVNTEAFF

d_call: TRBD1
v_call: TRBV6-5
j_call: TRBJ1-1
clone_size: -
cdr3_nt: TGTGCCAGCGTTCGGACCGGGACAGGGGGGGGGAAAGCTTTCTTT
cdr3_aa: CASVRTGTGGGKAFF

d_call: -
v_call: TRBV28
j_call: TRBJ2-5
clone_size: many
cdr3_nt: TGTGCCAGCAGTCGTCGGAACTTCCAAGAGACCCAGTACTTC
cdr3_aa: CASSRRNFQETQYF

d_call: -
v_call: TRBV28
j_call: TRBJ1-6
clone_size: few
cdr3_nt: TGTGCCAGCAGTTTTCCCTTGGCAGGCAGGACGGTAAATTCACCCCTCCACTTT
cdr3_aa: CASSFPLAGRTVNSPLHF

d_call: -
v_call: TRBV12-3/TRBV12-4
j_call: TRBJ1-1
clone_size: many
cdr3_nt: TGTGCCAGCAGTTTTCGCAGGGGAGCCGAAGCTTTCTTT
cdr3_aa: CASSFRRGAEAFF

d_call: -
v_call: TRBV5-1
j_call: TRBJ2-2
clone_size: -
cdr3_nt: TGCGCCAGCAGCTTGCTAACTAACCGAATCTCCGGGGAGCTGTTTTTT
cdr3_aa: CASSLLTNRISGELFF

d_call: -
v_call: TRBV12-3/TRBV12-4
j_call: TRBJ2-5
clone_size: -
cdr3_nt: TGTGCCAGCAGTTTAAACGAGGGGTACCAAGAGACCCAGTACTTC
cdr3_aa: CASSLNEGYQETQYF

d_call: -
v_call: TRBV24-1
j_call: TRBJ2-7
clone_size: -
cdr3_nt: TGTGCCACCAGTGATACGAGTGGGGACTACGAGCAGTACTTC
cdr3_aa: CATSDTSGDYEQYF

d_call: -
v_call: TRBV10-3
j_call: TRBJ1-3
clone_size: many
cdr3_nt: TGTGCCATCAGTGAGTCCGGCGGCTCTGGAAACACCATATATTTT
cdr3_aa: CAISESGGSGNTIYF

d_call: -
v_call: TRBV28
j_call: TRBJ2-7
clone_size: -
cdr3_nt: TGTGCCAGCAGTTTCAGGGAGGTGGGCGAGCAGTACTTC
cdr3_aa: CASSFREVGEQYF

d_call: -
v_call: TRBV12-5
j_call: TRBJ1-1
clone_size: many
cdr3_nt: TGTGCTAGTGGTTTGGACGCAGTGCACACTGAAGCTTTCTTT
cdr3_aa: CASGLDAVHTEAFF

d_call: -
v_call: TRBV28
j_call: TRBJ2-7
clone_size: -
cdr3_nt: TGTGCCAGCAGTTTAGGGGACCGGGGCATTTACGAGCAGTACTTC
cdr3_aa: CASSLGDRGIYEQYF

d_call: -
v_call: TRBV12-3/TRBV12-4
j_call: TRBJ1-1
clone_size: many
cdr3_nt: TGTGCCAGCAGTTTAATGGCGGGGATGAACACTGAAGCTTTCTTT
cdr3_aa: CASSLMAGMNTEAFF

d_call: TRBD2
v_call: TRBV6-1
j_call: TRBJ2-7
clone_size: -
cdr3_nt: TGTGCCAGCAGAAGAATTAGCGGGCCCTACGAGCAGTACTTC
cdr3_aa: CASRRISGPYEQYF

d_call: -
v_call: TRBV29-1
j_call: TRBJ2-7
clone_size: few
cdr3_nt: TGCAGCGCGGCGGAGGGGGCCTACGAGCAGTACTTC
cdr3_aa: CSAAEGAYEQYF

d_call: -
v_call: TRBV9
j_call: TRBJ1-1
clone_size: many
cdr3_nt: TGTGCCAGCAGCGTAGGCCATAACACTGAAGCTTTCTTT
cdr3_aa: CASSVGHNTEAFF

d_call: -
v_call: TRBV30
j_call: TRBJ1-5
clone_size: -
cdr3_nt: TGTGCCTGGAGACGAACAGGAACTAATCAGCCCCAGCATTTT
cdr3_aa: CAWRRTGTNQPQHF

d_call: -
v_call: TRBV7-2
j_call: TRBJ2-7
clone_size: -
cdr3_nt: TGTGCCAGCAGCGTCGGGGGAGCTTCCTACGAGCAGTACTTC
cdr3_aa: CASSVGGASYEQYF

d_call: -
v_call: TRBV19
j_call: TRBJ2-5
clone_size: many
cdr3_nt: TGTGCCAGGGACGCAAGTGATCGAAAGAGGGAGACCCAGTACTTC
cdr3_aa: CARDASDRKRETQYF

d_call: -
v_call: TRBV28
j_call: TRBJ2-7
clone_size: -
cdr3_nt: TGTGCCAGCAGTTTCCAATTGAGCTCCTACGAGCAGTACTTC
cdr3_aa: CASSFQLSSYEQYF

d_call: -
v_call: TRBV6-1
j_call: TRBJ2-7
clone_size: -
cdr3_nt: TGTGCCAGCAGGGGCCAGGTGACCTCCTACGAGCAGTACTTC
cdr3_aa: CASRGQVTSYEQYF

d_call: TRBD2
v_call: TRBV27
j_call: TRBJ2-7
clone_size: -
cdr3_nt: TGTGCCAGCAGTTGGACTAGCCCCCTCCAATACGAGCAGTACTTC
cdr3_aa: CASSWTSPLQYEQYF

d_call: TRBD1
v_call: TRBV7-2
j_call: TRBJ1-6
clone_size: few
cdr3_nt: TGTGCCAGCAGTTCGGCCGGGACAGGGGTGAATTCACCCCTCCACTTT
cdr3_aa: CASSSAGTGVNSPLHF

d_call: -
v_call: TRBV10-3
j_call: TRBJ1-1
clone_size: -
cdr3_nt: TGTGCCATCAGTGAGGGGCCGAACACTGAAGCTTTCTTT
cdr3_aa: CAISEGPNTEAFF

d_call: TRBD1
v_call: TRBV28
j_call: TRBJ1-1
clone_size: few
cdr3_nt: TGTGCCAGTGAACAGGGGCTTGGGAACACTGAAGCTTTCTTT
cdr3_aa: CASEQGLGNTEAFF

d_call: -
v_call: TRBV7-8
j_call: TRBJ2-7
clone_size: -
cdr3_nt: TGTGCCAGCAGCTTAGCGGAGGGAACCTACGAGCAGTACTTC
cdr3_aa: CASSLAEGTYEQYF

d_call: TRBD2
v_call: TRBV27
j_call: TRBJ2-7
clone_size: many
cdr3_nt: TGTGCCAGCAGTCTTAGCGGGAGGACCTACGAGCAGTACTTC
cdr3_aa: CASSLSGRTYEQYF

d_call: -
v_call: TRBV10-3
j_call: TRBJ1-5
clone_size: many
cdr3_nt: TGTGCCATCAGTGAGCCCGCTAATCAGCCCCAGCATTTT
cdr3_aa: CAISEPANQPQHF